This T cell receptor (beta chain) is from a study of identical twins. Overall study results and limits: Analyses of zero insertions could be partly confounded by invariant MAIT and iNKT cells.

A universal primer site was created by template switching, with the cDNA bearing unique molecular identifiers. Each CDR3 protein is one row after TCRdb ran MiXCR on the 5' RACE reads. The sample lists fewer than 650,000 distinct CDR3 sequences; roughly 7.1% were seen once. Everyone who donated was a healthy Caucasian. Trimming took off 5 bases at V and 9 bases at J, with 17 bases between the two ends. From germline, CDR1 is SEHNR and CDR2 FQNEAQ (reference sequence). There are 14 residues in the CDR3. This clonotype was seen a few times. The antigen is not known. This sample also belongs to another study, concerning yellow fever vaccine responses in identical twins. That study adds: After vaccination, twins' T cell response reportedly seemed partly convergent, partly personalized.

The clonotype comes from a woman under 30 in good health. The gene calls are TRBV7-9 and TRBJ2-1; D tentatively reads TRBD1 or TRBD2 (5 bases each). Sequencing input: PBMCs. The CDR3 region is CASSPGTPVREQFF. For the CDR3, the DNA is TGTGCCAGCAGCCCCGGGACCCCAGTTCGTGAGCAGTTCTTC.